This note documents a single TCR beta chain sequence. The target antigen is unknown. Sequenced by immunoSEQ multiplex PCR; TCRdb stores in-frame clones only, minus some. The profile covers about 1.1 million clones, with 78% appearing a single time and approximately 0.56% taken by the ten largest. This sample was taken from a study of shared clonotypes between healthy human individuals. Study-level points and caveats: Several donors had around 5% of their naive CD4 clonotypes in common.

The germline CDR1 and CDR2 sequences are SGHRS and YFSETQ. The CDR3 extends over 16 amino acids. Unmatched junction bases numbered 11, after V lost 7 bases and J lost 1 base. Specimen: memory CD4+ T cells from PBMCs. Subset indicated: CD45RA-negative fraction. The clonotype was recovered from a man between 18 and 35 years old in good health. Some clones in this sample may be carry-over from other donors' samples. The V gene is TRBV5-1, the J gene TRBJ2-1; TRBD2 agrees at 7 bases. The CDR3, as DNA: TGCGCCAGCCTCTCTCCTCTAGCGGAGTCCTACAATGAGCAGTTCTTC. It specifies CASLSPLAESYNEQFF.